The 18 T cell receptor beta chains reported below all come from one sample, sequenced in a study of technical replicates of blood from a few donors (dated by TCRdb to the late 2010s). The library came from the immunoSEQ multiplex PCR assay. In TCRdb, the immuneACCESS table is reduced to in-frame sequences with V and J assigned. These tables do not hold every clone; where another copy was compared, an unresolved V gene accounts for under half, and the others remain unexplained. This sample holds about 63,000 clones; 85% to 90% were observed only once. Of the sample, just over 5% is held by the ten largest clones. Source material: PBMCs. These TCRs come from a human donor in good health. Some clones in this sample may be carry-over from other donors' samples.

V is TRBV5-6 and J is TRBJ2-7; 10 bases line up with TRBD1. Trimming took 0 bases from V and 2 from J; bases not matched to a gene: 2. This CDR3 comprises 15 residues. From germline, CDR1 is SGHDT and CDR2 YYEEEE. The CDR3 region is CASSLGDRGTYEQYF. The CDR3 DNA follows: TGTGCCAGCAGCTTGGGGGACAGGGGAACCTACGAGCAGTACTTC.

V usage is TRBV5-1 and J usage is TRBJ2-7; TRBD2 matches at 7 bases. V was clipped by 4 bases and J by 6 bases; unmatched bases: 10. The germline CDR1 and CDR2 sequences are SGHRS and YFSETQ. There are 14 residues in the CDR3. The CDR3 loop reads CASSASSGLGEQYF. The CDR3 DNA reads TGCGCCAGCAGCGCGTCTAGCGGCCTCGGCGAGCAGTACTTC.

The rearrangement links TRBV6-6 to TRBJ2-3, with a tentative D call TRBD2 (5 bases). Trimming stripped 4 bases from V and 6 bases from J, with 14 bases between. The CDR3 contains 14 residues. CDR1 and CDR2 from the germline V gene are MNHNY and SVGAGI (reference sequence). CDR3 sequence (DNA): TGTGCCAGCAGTTCCTACAGCGGATCGGATACGCAGTATTTT. Translation: CASSSYSGSDTQYF.

This clone showed up just once. The germline gene is not matched at one end of the junction; a read error may be the cause. This chain joins TRBV11-1 and TRBJ2-6; D is undetermined. CDR1 is SGHAT, CDR2 FQDESV, per germline (reference sequence). The CDR3 runs to 15 residues. The CDR3 nucleotides read TGTGCCAGCAGCTTACTAGGCTCTGGTGCCAACGTCCTGACTTTC. This gives the protein CASSLLGSGANVLTF. The whole variable domain, filled in from reference TRBV11-1 and TRBJ2-6, reads EAEVAQSPRYKITEKSQAVAFWCDPISGHATLYWYRQILGQGPELLVQFQDESVVDDSQLPKDRFSAERLKGVDSTLKIQPAELGDSAMYLCASSLLGSGANVLTFGAGSRLTVL.

This clone was counted once. The gene calls are TRBV7-2 and TRBJ1-1; D remains unclear. Germline V lookup: CDR1 SGHTA, CDR2 FQGNSA. CDR3 length equals 12 residues. V was clipped by 3 bases and J by 5 bases, with 7 bases between them. The CDR3 bases are TGTGCCAGCAGCTTGTCGGGGACTGAAGCTTTCTTT. Translated: CASSLSGTEAFF. Full variable domain (remainder filled in from reference TRBV7-2 and TRBJ1-1): GAGVSQSPSNKVTEKGKDVELRCDPISGHTALYWYRQSLGQGLEFLIYFQGNSAPDKSGLPSDRFSAERTGGSVSTLTIQRTQQEDSAVYLCASSLSGTEAFFGQGTRLTVV.

The chain carries TRBV7-3 and TRBJ2-7; 11 positions match TRBD1. CDR3 length equals 14 residues. CDR1 and CDR2 from the germline V gene are SGHTA and FQGTGA. J lost 7 bases, V lost 4 bases, and 6 bases had no gene match. CDR3 in amino acids: CASSSQDRGREQYF. For the CDR3, the DNA is TGTGCCAGCAGCTCCCAGGACAGGGGGCGGGAGCAGTACTTC.

The V and J genes are TRBV4-2 and TRBJ2-6, with 7 bases lining up with TRBD2. Germline V gene lookup returns CDR1 LGHNA and CDR2 YNFKEQ. The CDR3 spans 20 residues. Unmatched junction bases numbered 11, after V lost 0 bases and J lost 0 bases. For the CDR3, the DNA is TGTGCCAGCAGCCAAGAACCCACGGCAGGGAGGGCCTCTGGGGCCAACGTCCTGACTTTC. Protein sequence: CASSQEPTAGRASGANVLTF.

This chain links TRBV10-2 with TRBJ1-5; no clear D gene. There are 14 residues in the CDR3. Trimming removed 2 bases from V and 9 bases from J, with 14 bases in between. Germline V gene data show CDR1 as WSHSY and CDR2 as SAAADI. The CDR3 sequence is CASSEPSVVAPQHF. The CDR3 DNA sequence: TGCGCCAGCAGTGAGCCCTCTGTGGTAGCGCCCCAGCATTTT.

The gene calls are TRBV11-3 and TRBJ2-1, with TRBD2 matching over 8 bases. The CDR3 length is 13 residues. Trimming cost V 0 bases and J 10 bases; bases outside gene matches: 2. Germline V CDR1 and CDR2: SGHNT, YENEEA. CDR3 region: CASSLDPSGEQFF. CDR3 DNA sequence: TGTGCCAGCAGCTTAGACCCTAGCGGGGAGCAGTTCTTC.

This clone was seen only once. The chain employs TRBV6-4 and TRBJ2-3, with D possibly being TRBD2 (6 bases). V was cut by 4 bases and J by 4 bases, with 15 bases left in between. There are 15 residues in the CDR3. Germline V gives CDR1 MRHNA, CDR2 SNTAGT. CDR3 sequence (DNA): TGTGCCAGCAGTGTTAGCGGTAGAGGGGCAGATACGCAGTATTTT. The encoded protein is CASSVSGRGADTQYF.

The V call is TRBV6-1, the J call TRBJ1-3; D remains ambiguous. The germline V gene has CDR1 MNHNS and CDR2 SASEGT. V lost 7 bases to trimming and J lost 0 bases, with 7 bases between them. The CDR3 is 13 residues long. The CDR3 sequence: CASIQYSGNTIYF. CDR3 bases: TGTGCCAGCATACAATACTCTGGAAACACCATATATTTT.

The rearrangement links TRBV7-2 to TRBJ2-1, with a weak D call TRBD2 (5 bases). In germline, CDR1 is SGHTA, CDR2 FQGNSA. V gave up 1 base and J gave up 2 bases, with 9 bases separating them. The CDR3 spans 15 residues. CDR3 in amino acids: CASSLVAGPYNEQFF. The CDR3 region has the DNA TGTGCCAGCAGCTTAGTTGCGGGCCCCTACAATGAGCAGTTCTTC.

This chain connects TRBV25-1 to TRBJ1-4, with TRBD1 matching 9 bases. Trimming at V came to 6 bases and at J to 8 bases, leaving 7 bases not matched to a gene. Looked up from germline, CDR1 is MGHDK and CDR2 is SYGVNS. The CDR3 covers 14 residues. The CDR3 here is CASRTGTGSEKLFF. DNA of the CDR3: TGTGCCAGCAGAACCGGGACAGGGAGCGAAAAACTGTTTTTT. The entire variable domain, with the rest obtained from reference TRBV25-1 and TRBJ1-4, is as follows: EADIYQTPRYLVIGTGKKITLECSQTMGHDKMYWYQQDPGMELHLIHYSYGVNSTEKGDLSSESTVSRIRTEHFPLTLESARPSHTSQYLCASRTGTGSEKLFFGSGTQLSVL.

The chain has TRBV25-1 and TRBJ1-1; no clear D gene. The CDR3 covers 13 residues. V lost 7 bases, J lost 2 bases, and 11 bases lay in between. Germline CDR1 and CDR2: MGHDK and SYGVNS. The CDR3 nucleotides read TGTGCCAGCATGCAGGATACTAACACTGAAGCTTTCTTT. This gives the protein CASMQDTNTEAFF.

This chain uses TRBV18 with TRBJ2-3; 12 nucleotides agree with TRBD2. Germline lookup yields CDR1 KGHSH and CDR2 LQKENI. V lost 5 bases, J lost 6 bases, and 9 bases stayed unmatched. The length of the CDR3 is 16 residues. DNA of the CDR3: TGTGCCAGCTCAAAACCGACTAGCGGGAGTTTGGATACGCAGTATTTT. It specifies CASSKPTSGSLDTQYF.

V and J are TRBV6-5 and TRBJ1-4; D might be TRBD1 (5 bases). This CDR3 has 15 amino acids. V lost 4 bases, J lost 7 bases, and 16 bases lay in between. Germline CDR1 reads MNHEY; CDR2 reads SVGAGI. The CDR3 region has the DNA TGTGCCAGCAGTTGGACAATCCACGGTAGTGAAAAACTGTTTTTT. As protein: CASSWTIHGSEKLFF.

The gene calls are TRBV5-1 and TRBJ1-1; possibly TRBD1 for D (6 bases). The germline V gene encodes CDR1 SGHRS and CDR2 YFSETQ. This CDR3 has 13 amino acids. The CDR3, as DNA: TGCGCGACCCGACAGGTGGTGAACACTGAAGCTTTCTTT. It codes for CATRQVVNTEAFF. The full variable domain, completed using reference TRBV5-1 and TRBJ1-1, is KAGVTQTPRYLIKTRGQQVTLSCSPISGHRSVSWYQQTPGQGLQFLFEYFSETQRNKGNFPGRFSGRQFSNSRSEMNVSTLELGDSALYLCATRQVVNTEAFFGQGTRLTVV.

J is TRBJ1-1 and V is TRBV13; D remains ambiguous. The germline CDR1 and CDR2 sequences are PRHDT and FYEKMQ (reference sequence). V was clipped by 3 bases and J by 11 bases, with 10 bases between them. CDR3 length: 11 amino acids. This CDR3 is CASSFNLQAFF. The CDR3 DNA is TGTGCCAGCAGCTTCAACCTACAGGCTTTCTTT.